The source of this TCR beta chain is a study of T-cell reconstitution after alpha-beta-depleted transplantation in children. There are a few counts of this clonotype. It was with unique molecular identifiers that the TCRbeta library was prepared. TCRdb recomputed calls from the PCR reads with MiXCR, one row per CDR3 protein. The table shows over 300,000 distinct CDR3 sequences, with 10% to 13% occurring only once. Per germline, CDR1 MDHEN and CDR2 SYDVKM. CDR3 length: 12 residues. V lost 5 bases and J 10 bases, leaving 14 bases between the germline ends. Sequences were derived from PBMCs from the stem cell graft donor, sampled from the stem cell graft. The J gene is TRBJ1-1, the V gene TRBV28; TRBD1 might be the D (5 bases). The sequence derives from a human donor who donated a stem cell graft to a child with acute lymphoblastic leukemia. The CDR3 coding sequence is TGTGCCAGCAGTCTACGACAGCGTTTAGCTTTCTTT. The encoded protein is CASSLRQRLAFF.